These T cell receptor beta chains were read from a single sample in a study of blood T cell repertoires in COVID-19. Sequencing used immunoSEQ multiplex PCR; TCRdb keeps in-frame clones, though not all of them. The top ten clones hold about a fifth of a sample with around 49,000 clones, 81% of them seen once. Sequencing used peripheral blood. These receptors all come from an elderly woman with COVID-19, enrolled during active disease. CDR3s include the opening cysteine and the closing phenylalanine or tryptophan. D genes are given only for firm matches. A clone size is listed for some rows: how often the clone was seen (once, few, many), or a class if it is expanded.

v_call: TRBV9
clone_size: NA
d_call: NA
j_call: TRBJ1-2
cdr3_aa: CASTTDNSYGYTF
cdr3_nt: TGTGCCAGCACGACAGATAATAGCTATGGCTACACCTTC

v_call: TRBV5-1
clone_size: NA
d_call: TRBD2
j_call: TRBJ2-1
cdr3_aa: CASSRRLAGGANEQFF
cdr3_nt: TGCGCCAGCAGCCGACGACTAGCGGGAGGAGCCAATGAGCAGTTCTTC

v_call: TRBV9
clone_size: NA
d_call: TRBD1
j_call: TRBJ1-2
cdr3_aa: CASKPGIGTANNGYTF
cdr3_nt: TGTGCCAGCAAGCCTGGGATCGGGACAGCAAATAATGGCTACACCTTC

v_call: TRBV28
clone_size: NA
d_call: TRBD1
j_call: TRBJ2-1
cdr3_aa: CASSLAGGIYNEQFF
cdr3_nt: TGTGCCAGCAGTTTAGCAGGGGGTATCTACAATGAGCAGTTCTTC

v_call: TRBV7-3
clone_size: once
d_call: NA
j_call: TRBJ2-1
cdr3_aa: CASSLGSAYNEQFF
cdr3_nt: TGTGCCAGCAGCTTAGGCAGTGCCTACAATGAGCAGTTCTTC

v_call: TRBV3-1/TRBV3-2
clone_size: NA
d_call: TRBD1
j_call: TRBJ2-2
cdr3_aa: CASRTRTGENTGELFF
cdr3_nt: TGTGCCAGCAGAACCCGGACAGGGGAGAACACCGGGGAGCTGTTTTTT

v_call: TRBV11-3
clone_size: NA
d_call: NA
j_call: TRBJ1-1
cdr3_aa: CASSLGPPNTEAFF
cdr3_nt: TGTGCCAGCAGCTTAGGGCCCCCGAACACTGAAGCTTTCTTT

v_call: TRBV28
clone_size: NA
d_call: TRBD1
j_call: TRBJ2-7
cdr3_aa: CASSFLGQTYEQYF
cdr3_nt: TGTGCCAGCAGTTTCCTGGGACAGACCTACGAGCAGTACTTC

v_call: TRBV12-3/TRBV12-4
clone_size: NA
d_call: NA
j_call: TRBJ1-4
cdr3_aa: CASRSMREKLFF
cdr3_nt: TGTGCCAGCAGGTCCATGAGGGAAAAACTGTTTTTT

v_call: TRBV7-2
clone_size: once
d_call: TRBD1
j_call: TRBJ2-7
cdr3_aa: CASSLAPAGGSYEQYF
cdr3_nt: TGTGCCAGCAGCTTAGCCCCGGCAGGGGGCTCCTACGAGCAGTACTTC

v_call: TRBV29-1
clone_size: NA
d_call: TRBD2
j_call: TRBJ2-7
cdr3_aa: CSASGTRLYEQYF
cdr3_nt: TGCAGCGCCAGCGGGACTAGACTCTACGAGCAGTACTTC

v_call: TRBV11-3
clone_size: NA
d_call: TRBD2
j_call: TRBJ2-2
cdr3_aa: CASSSWTSGIDGELFF
cdr3_nt: TGTGCCAGCAGCTCGTGGACTAGCGGGATTGACGGGGAGCTGTTTTTT

v_call: TRBV6-6
clone_size: NA
d_call: NA
j_call: TRBJ2-1
cdr3_aa: CASTLQGNLCPFF
cdr3_nt: TGTGCCAGCACCCTACAGGGAAATCTGTGTCCGTTCTTC

v_call: TRBV28
clone_size: NA
d_call: NA
j_call: TRBJ1-2
cdr3_aa: CASLPGQLVLYGYTF
cdr3_nt: TGTGCCAGCTTACCTGGACAGCTCGTGCTCTATGGCTACACCTTC

v_call: TRBV19
clone_size: NA
d_call: NA
j_call: TRBJ2-5
cdr3_aa: CASSKTQGLIPTQYF
cdr3_nt: TGTGCCAGTAGTAAAACCCAGGGACTTATCCCGACCCAGTACTTC

v_call: TRBV29-1
clone_size: NA
d_call: TRBD1
j_call: TRBJ2-3
cdr3_aa: CSVDTDRAGTDTQYF
cdr3_nt: TGCAGCGTTGATACGGACAGGGCGGGGACAGATACGCAGTATTTT